This TCR beta chain was documented in a study of chemoradiotherapy in HPV16-positive cancers. Study background: Candidate HPV-specific T-cell clones and common TCR motifs came from functional assays in a couple of HPV16-positive patients. General study findings and limits: Non-HPV-specific T cells did not expand in tumors during treatment, whereas candidate HPV-specific clones and E7-related motifs did.

On this clone itself: Its antigen is unknown.

V gave up 7 bases and J gave up 1 base, with 7 bases separating them. Germline assignment: CDR1 SGHTA and CDR2 FQGTGA. CDR3 size: 13 residues. The assay was immunoSEQ multiplex PCR, and TCRdb's table has in-frame clones only and misses some. The sample has approximately 13,000 clones, 60% to 80% seen once. This TCR came from a human donor with HPV-associated anogenital cancer. Sample acquisition took place from a patient who underwent chemoradiotherapy. The chain uses TRBV7-3 and TRBJ2-2; D ambiguous. The CDR3 DNA sequence: TGTGCCAGCACCATAGGGAACACCGGGGAGCTGTTTTTT. It is translated as CASTIGNTGELFF. Full variable domain (rest looked up from reference TRBV7-3 and TRBJ2-2): GAGVSQTPSNKVTEKGKYVELRCDPISGHTALYWYRQSLGQGPEFLIYFQGTGAADDSGLPNDRFFAVRPEGSVSTLKIQRTERGDSAVYLCASTIGNTGELFFGEGSRLTVL.